A single sample gave rise to the 32 T cell receptor beta chains below, sequenced in a study of cytomegalovirus exposure and HLA in healthy donors. Here immunoSEQ multiplex PCR was the method, and the copy in TCRdb shows in-frame clones only, minus some. The top ten clones hold roughly 8.4% of a sample with 50,000 to 65,000 clones, around 90% of them seen once. Source material: PBMCs. The origin of the receptors is a woman aged 18-29 years in good health and CMV-seropositive.

The CDR3 nucleotides are TGTGCCAGCAAAAGACTAGCGGGGGGCATAGGGGCCGACAATGAGCAGTTCTTC. It is translated as CASKRLAGGIGADNEQFF. This chain joins TRBV6-4 and TRBJ2-1; 13 nucleotides agree with TRBD2. Germline CDR1 is MRHNA and CDR2 is SNTAGT. V was clipped by 7 bases and J by 5 bases; unmatched bases: 14. This CDR3 region has 18 residues.

The V gene is TRBV28, the J gene TRBJ1-1; maybe TRBD1 (5 bases). Trimming took 2 bases from V and 4 from J, leaving 11 bases between them. This CDR3 has 14 amino acids. Germline V lookup: CDR1 MDHEN, CDR2 SYDVKM. The DNA of the CDR3 is TGTGCCAGCAGTTTAGGATTGGGGCTCACTGAAGCTTTCTTT. It translates to CASSLGLGLTEAFF.

J is TRBJ2-3 and V is TRBV11-2, with 8 nucleotides matching TRBD1. Germline loops: CDR1 SGHAT, CDR2 FQNNGV. The CDR3 runs to 16 residues. After removal of 1 base from V and 3 bases from J, the junction contained 6 bases not matched to a gene. The CDR3 loop is CASSLVATGVTDTQYF. CDR3 DNA: TGTGCCAGCAGCTTAGTAGCGACAGGGGTAACAGATACGCAGTATTTT. The full variable domain, rest sourced from reference TRBV11-2 and TRBJ2-3, is EAGVAQSPRYKIIEKRQSVAFWCNPISGHATLYWYQQILGQGPKLLIQFQNNGVVDDSQLPKDRFSAERLKGVDSTLKIQPAKLEDSAVYLCASSLVATGVTDTQYFGPGTRLTVL.

The V and J genes are TRBV2 and TRBJ2-1; the match to TRBD1 covers 8 bases. This CDR3 is built from 13 residues. V trimming: 6 bases; J trimming: 4 bases; junction bases outside the gene matches: 2. From germline, CDR1 is SNHLY and CDR2 FYNNEI. CDR3 bases: TGTGCCAGCAGGGGGGACAGGTACAATGAGCAGTTCTTC. Its translation is CASRGDRYNEQFF.

The rearrangement joins TRBV10-3 to TRBJ1-3, with 9 bases identical to TRBD1. Germline CDR1 reads ENHRY; CDR2 reads SYGVKD. This CDR3 comprises 16 residues. V dropped 4 bases and J dropped 0; count of bases not matched to a gene: 4. CDR3 amino acids: CAISGTGAYSGNTIYF. The CDR3 DNA reads TGTGCCATCAGTGGGACAGGGGCCTACTCTGGAAACACCATATATTTT.

The J gene is TRBJ2-1, the V gene TRBV5-1; 8 nucleotides align to TRBD1. The CDR3 has 18 amino acids. V lost 4 bases to trimming and J lost 0 bases; unmatched junction nucleotides: 12. CDR1 SGHRS and CDR2 YFSETQ come from the germline V gene. Here the CDR3 reads CASSRELNRGTSYNEQFF. CDR3 nucleotide sequence: TGCGCCAGCAGCCGGGAACTAAACAGGGGGACCTCCTACAATGAGCAGTTCTTC.

The sample holds one count of this clone. One end of the junction fails to match germline, which may point to a read error. The J gene is TRBJ2-5, the V gene TRBV7-7; unclear D gene. Germline V gene lookup returns CDR1 SSHAT and CDR2 FNYEAQ (reference sequence). The CDR3 is 15 amino acids. The CDR3 spells CASSLAPVRSETQYF. The CDR3 nucleotides read TGTGCTAGCAGCTTAGCCCCCGTACGGTCAGAGACCCAGTACTTC.

The chain recombines TRBV5-1 with TRBJ2-7; TRBD1 agrees at 8 bases. J lost 3 bases, V lost 4 bases, and 6 bases had no gene match. CDR1 SGHRS and CDR2 YFSETQ come from the germline V gene. This CDR3 is built from 14 residues. As DNA, the CDR3 is TGCGCCAGCAGCCTGACAGGGGAGCTCTACGAGCAGTACTTC. Translated: CASSLTGELYEQYF.

The chain is built from TRBV28 and TRBJ2-7, with 9 bases aligning to TRBD2. This CDR3 comprises 16 residues. J lost 4 bases, V lost 3 bases, and 10 bases had no gene match. Germline V gene lookup returns CDR1 MDHEN and CDR2 SYDVKM. In nucleotides, the CDR3 is TGTGCCAGCAGTTTGGGGGGTAGCGGGGGTCCTTACGAGCAGTACTTC. Residues: CASSLGGSGGPYEQYF.

The chain joins TRBV5-5 to TRBJ1-2, with D perhaps TRBD1 (5 bases). CDR3 length: 13 residues. V was clipped by 1 base and J by 8 bases, with 12 bases between them. Germline assignment: CDR1 SGHKS and CDR2 YYEKEE (reference sequence). The CDR3 loop is CASSLTGSLGYTF. The CDR3 coding sequence is TGTGCCAGCAGCTTGACAGGTTCTCTGGGCTACACCTTC.

The chain is built from TRBV7-2 and TRBJ2-2, with D tentatively TRBD1 (5 bases). The CDR3 sequence is 15 residues long. Trimming stripped 8 bases from V and 4 bases from J, with 17 bases between. Germline CDR1 reads SGHTA; CDR2 reads FQGNSA. Written as DNA, the CDR3 is TGTGCCAGCTCCCCGGCCAGGGTAACCACCGGGGAGCTGTTTTTT. Translating gives CASSPARVTTGELFF.

The chain links TRBV6-1 to TRBJ2-7, with 7 bases fitting TRBD1. The CDR3 contains 15 residues. The germline V gene encodes CDR1 MNHNS and CDR2 SASEGT. J gave up 2 bases and V 1 base, and 5 bases lay outside the gene matches. In DNA form, the CDR3 reads TGTGCCAGCAGTGAAGTGTCAGGGGGACCCTACGAGCAGTACTTC. Protein product: CASSEVSGGPYEQYF.

The gene calls are TRBV7-9 and TRBJ1-4; 7 bases align to TRBD1. Germline CDR1 is SEHNR and CDR2 is FQNEAQ (reference sequence). V dropped 5 bases and J dropped 6; count of bases not matched to a gene: 12. This CDR3 has 16 amino acids. This CDR3 is CASSQWDGQADEKLFF. In DNA form, the CDR3 reads TGTGCCAGCAGCCAGTGGGACGGACAGGCTGATGAAAAACTGTTTTTT.

This rearrangement joins TRBV6-5 to TRBJ2-6; tentatively, D is TRBD1 (5 bases). The CDR3 contains 13 residues. The V gene lost 8 bases and the J gene lost 4 bases, with 9 bases spanning the gap. Germline V gene sequence: CDR1 MNHEY, CDR2 SVGAGI. DNA for the CDR3: TGTGCCAGCTTGGGGCTAGGGGCCAACGTCCTGACTTTC. This gives the protein CASLGLGANVLTF.

The chain has TRBV6-6 and TRBJ1-6; a possible D gene is TRBD1 (5 bases). This CDR3 region has 14 residues. V was clipped by 6 bases and J by 7 bases, with 13 bases between them. Per the germline V gene, CDR1 is MNHNY and CDR2 is SVGAGI (reference sequence). This CDR3 reads CASSSRKGNSPLHF. The CDR3 DNA reads TGTGCCAGCAGCTCCCGGAAGGGGAATTCACCCCTCCACTTT.

In its sample, this clone was seen a few times. Other DNA sequences of this sample code for an identical CDR3. The gene calls are TRBV6-4 and TRBJ2-1, with D perhaps TRBD1 (5 bases). V lost 2 bases to trimming and J lost 6 bases, with 11 bases between them. This CDR3 has 14 amino acids. Looked up from germline, CDR1 is MRHNA and CDR2 is SNTAGT. The CDR3 spells CASSDGQGGNEQFF. DNA for the CDR3: TGTGCCAGCAGTGACGGGCAGGGTGGCAATGAGCAGTTCTTC.

The chain is built from TRBV30 and TRBJ2-1; TRBD2 is a possible D gene (7 bases). V was cut by 1 base and J by 4 bases, with 20 bases left in between. The CDR3 extends over 17 amino acids. Germline V gives CDR1 GTSNPN, CDR2 SVGIG (reference sequence). The CDR3 bases are TGTGCCTGGAGTGGGGTGGGGGGCGGGGGTACGTACAATGAGCAGTTCTTC. It codes for CAWSGVGGGGTYNEQFF.

The chain has TRBV27 and TRBJ2-2; TRBD1 matches at 8 bases. The germline V gene encodes CDR1 MNHEY and CDR2 SMNVEV (reference sequence). The CDR3 totals 18 residues. Unmatched junction bases numbered 14, after V lost 5 bases and J lost 3 bases. The CDR3 DNA reads TGTGCCAGCAGTCCCCTGACAGGGGTCGCATTCGACACCGGGGAGCTGTTTTTT. It specifies CASSPLTGVAFDTGELFF.

The V gene is TRBV29-1, the J gene TRBJ2-7; possibly TRBD1 for D (5 bases). Germline V gives CDR1 SQVTM, CDR2 ANQGSEA. CDR3 length equals 14 residues. V was pared by 0 bases and J by 9 bases, with 18 bases between. The CDR3 DNA reads as TGCAGCGTTGAAGATCCGGCAGGGTTAAGGGCGCAGTACTTC. This translates into CSVEDPAGLRAQYF.

This clone was observed a few times. The chain employs TRBV30 and TRBJ1-5; 8 bases line up with TRBD1. The trim removed 2 bases at V and 2 bases at J, leaving 2 bases unmatched. In germline, CDR1 is GTSNPN, CDR2 SVGIG (reference sequence). The CDR3 covers 14 residues. As DNA, the CDR3 is TGTGCCTGGAGTATGACAGGGGGCAATCAGCCCCAGCATTTT. Protein sequence: CAWSMTGGNQPQHF.

The chain links TRBV19 to TRBJ2-3, with 13 bases lining up with TRBD2. The CDR3 is 15 amino acids. Per the germline V gene, CDR1 is LNHDA and CDR2 is SQIVND (reference sequence). The V and J ends lost 3 bases and 4 bases, in that order; junction bases with no gene match: 1. The CDR3 DNA reads TGTGCCAGTAGTATCGGACTAGCGGGGGCAGATACGCAGTATTTT. Translating it yields CASSIGLAGADTQYF.

With respect to this clone: Other DNA sequences of this sample code for an identical CDR3. The chain has TRBV5-1 and TRBJ2-7, with TRBD1 matching over 7 bases. Germline V gene data show CDR1 as SGHRS and CDR2 as YFSETQ. The V gene end was trimmed by 5 bases and the J gene end by 4 bases; junction bases not matched to a gene: 6. This CDR3 is 13 amino acids long. The CDR3 DNA is TGCGCCAGCAGTCCTGACAGGGTATACGAGCAGTACTTC. Amino acids: CASSPDRVYEQYF. The variable domain in full, with the rest retrieved from reference TRBV5-1 and TRBJ2-7, is KAGVTQTPRYLIKTRGQQVTLSCSPISGHRSVSWYQQTPGQGLQFLFEYFSETQRNKGNFPGRFSGRQFSNSRSEMNVSTLELGDSALYLCASSPDRVYEQYFGPGTRLTVT.

The sample holds one count of this clone. At one end, the junction sequence differs from germline, possibly due to a read error. This chain links TRBV7-7 with TRBJ2-5, with 7 bases fitting TRBD1. CDR1 and CDR2 from the germline V gene are SSHAT and FNYEAQ (reference sequence). The CDR3 runs 14 residues. The CDR3 is CASSPTGVQETQYF. In nucleotides, the CDR3 is TGTGCTAGCAGCCCTACAGGGGTCCAAGAGACCCAGTACTTC.

The chain carries TRBV5-8 and TRBJ1-5, with TRBD1 matching over 7 bases. Per the germline V gene, CDR1 is SGHTS and CDR2 is YDEGEE. The J segment lost 7 bases and the V segment lost 0 bases, leaving 4 bases of the junction unmatched. CDR3 length: 14 residues. CDR3 nucleotides: TGTGCCAGCAGCTTGGAGGGGGCAGGGCAGCCCCAGCATTTT. This gives the protein CASSLEGAGQPQHF.

V gene TRBV10-3 combines with J gene TRBJ2-2; 11 nucleotides align to TRBD2. CDR1 is ENHRY and CDR2 is SYGVKD in the germline V gene. The CDR3 runs 15 residues. V was clipped by 4 bases and J by 7 bases; unmatched bases: 5. The CDR3 protein is CAISVTSGEVGELFF. CDR3 coding DNA: TGTGCCATCAGTGTGACTAGCGGGGAGGTCGGGGAGCTGTTTTTT.

This rearrangement joins TRBV28 to TRBJ1-5; D unresolved. V was clipped by 2 bases and J by 7 bases, with 12 bases between them. This CDR3 is 14 amino acids long. Germline CDR1 MDHEN, CDR2 SYDVKM. CDR3 nucleotide sequence: TGTGCCAGCAGTTTAATCGGGGTTAGGCAGCCCCAGCATTTT. Translation gives CASSLIGVRQPQHF.

The rearrangement uses TRBV7-9 and TRBJ2-1, with D maybe TRBD1 (6 bases). Trimming pared 2 bases from V and 5 bases from J, leaving 7 bases between. Per the germline V gene, CDR1 is SEHNR and CDR2 is FQNEAQ (reference sequence). CDR3 length equals 13 residues. CDR3 nucleotide sequence: TGTGCCAGCAGCTTAAAGGGGGACAATGAGCAGTTCTTC. It yields the protein CASSLKGDNEQFF.

This clone occurred once. This sequence joins TRBV12-5 and TRBJ2-7; a weak D match, TRBD2 (6 bases). The CDR3 length is 13 residues. Germline assignment: CDR1 LGHNT and CDR2 FRNRAP. V gave up 5 bases and J gave up 7 bases, with 15 bases separating them. The CDR3 bases are TGTGCTAGTGGTACCCTGGGGGGTCGGGAGCAGTACTTC. Translating gives CASGTLGGREQYF.

This chain joins TRBV19 and TRBJ2-1, with D tentatively TRBD1 (5 bases). Germline V gene sequence: CDR1 LNHDA, CDR2 SQIVND (reference sequence). Trimming took 5 bases from V and 6 from J, leaving 17 bases between them. This CDR3 comprises 15 residues. The CDR3 here is CASSFDTGPPNEQFF. The CDR3 region has the DNA TGTGCCAGTAGTTTTGACACAGGACCCCCCAATGAGCAGTTCTTC.

This clone came up once. V is TRBV6-5 and J is TRBJ1-1, with D perhaps matching TRBD1 (5 bases). Looked up from germline, CDR1 is MNHEY and CDR2 is SVGAGI. The CDR3 extends over 15 amino acids. Trimming cost V 2 bases and J 2 bases, with 12 bases left between them. The CDR3 here is CASSYGRVGNTEAFF. The DNA of the CDR3 is TGTGCCAGCAGTTACGGCAGGGTCGGAAACACTGAAGCTTTCTTT.

The chain carries TRBV4-2 and TRBJ2-1; a possible D gene is TRBD1 (5 bases). This CDR3 has 18 residues. V was trimmed by 0 bases and J by 7 bases, leaving 22 bases between them. Looked up from germline, CDR1 is LGHNA and CDR2 is YNFKEQ. This CDR3 reads CASSQDPPTVSFGNEQFF. Written as DNA, the CDR3 is TGTGCCAGCAGCCAAGATCCCCCGACAGTCAGCTTTGGTAATGAGCAGTTCTTC.

V and J are TRBV7-9 and TRBJ2-3; weak D call: TRBD1 (5 bases). Germline CDR1 is SEHNR and CDR2 is FQNEAQ (reference sequence). Between the trimmed V and J ends, which lost 1 base and 0 bases, there was a span of 11 bases. The CDR3 runs 16 residues. In nucleotides, the CDR3 is TGTGCCAGCAGCTTAGGCCAGACAGAGAGCACAGATACGCAGTATTTT. Its protein is CASSLGQTESTDTQYF.